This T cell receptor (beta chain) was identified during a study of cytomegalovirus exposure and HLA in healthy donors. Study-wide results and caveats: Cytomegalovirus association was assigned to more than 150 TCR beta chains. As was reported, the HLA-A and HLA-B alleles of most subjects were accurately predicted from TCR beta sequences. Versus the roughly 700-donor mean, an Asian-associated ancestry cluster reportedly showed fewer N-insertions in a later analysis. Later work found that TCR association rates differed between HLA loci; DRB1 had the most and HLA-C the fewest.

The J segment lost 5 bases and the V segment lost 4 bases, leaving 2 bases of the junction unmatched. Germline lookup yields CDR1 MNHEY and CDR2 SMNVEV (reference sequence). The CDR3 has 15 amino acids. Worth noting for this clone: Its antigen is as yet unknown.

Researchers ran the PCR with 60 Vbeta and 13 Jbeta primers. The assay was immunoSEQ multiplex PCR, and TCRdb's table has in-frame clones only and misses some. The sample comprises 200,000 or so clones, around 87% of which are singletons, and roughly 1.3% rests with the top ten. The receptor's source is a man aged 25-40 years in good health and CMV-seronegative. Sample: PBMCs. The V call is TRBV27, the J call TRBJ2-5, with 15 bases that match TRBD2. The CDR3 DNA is TGTGCCAGCAGTTACGGGACTAGCGGGAGGGAGACCCAGTACTTC. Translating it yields CASSYGTSGRETQYF.